Ten or more counts support the clone carrying this TCR beta chain. The sample is drawn from a study of blood T cell repertoires in COVID-19. Background on the study: Some COVID-19 samples were acute and others convalescent; all came from the United States, Italy and Spain. PBMCs, B-cell-depleted T cells, or T cells were the source of the cDNA or gDNA that made up the material.

V was shortened by 5 bases and J by 5 bases, with 6 bases between the two germline ends. The CDR3 spans 11 residues. In the authors' workflow: Reference gene primer amplification gave estimated nucleated cell counts. TCRdb keeps only in-frame clones here, not all; method: immunoSEQ multiplex PCR. V, J and clone size are taken as reported in that table, and D and trimming were inferred from the DNA itself. The table lists around 98,000 clones, 82% of them singletons. Material for sequencing was peripheral blood. The TCR originated in an older man with active or convalescent COVID-19. The V call is TRBV12-3 or TRBV12-4, the J call TRBJ2-5, with no clear D. In nucleotides, the CDR3 is TGTGCCAGCAGTACATGGGAGACCCAGTACTTC. As protein: CASSTWETQYF.